This T cell receptor (beta chain) was recorded in a study of identical twins. Study results and limitations: Insertions were reduced in abundant cord blood beta clonotypes but not in memory repertoires. In zero-insertion analyses, partial confounding could arise from invariant MAIT and iNKT cells.

Healthy Caucasians alone served as donors. The table lists this clonotype with many counts. Its target is unknown. Germline-derived CDR1 and CDR2 are SGHTA and FQGTGA. The ends lost 1 base at V and 5 bases at J; junction bases unmatched: 7. The CDR3 length is 16 residues. TCRdb reprocessed the 5' RACE reads with MiXCR, giving one entry per CDR3 protein. The sample consists of under 300,000 distinct CDR3 sequences, approximately 12% of them appearing once. This sample was also put to use in a study of yellow fever vaccine responses in identical twins. That work adds: Reports say the vaccine T cell response in twins looked partly convergent and partly personalized.

V is TRBV7-3 and J is TRBJ2-1; 8 bases map to TRBD2. The TCR sequence derives from a young woman in good health. Sequencing input: memory (CD45RO+) T cells sorted from blood. The CDR3 DNA reads as TGTGCCAGCAGCTTAAGAGCGGGACTAGGGAACAATGAGCAGTTCTTC. Residues: CASSLRAGLGNNEQFF.